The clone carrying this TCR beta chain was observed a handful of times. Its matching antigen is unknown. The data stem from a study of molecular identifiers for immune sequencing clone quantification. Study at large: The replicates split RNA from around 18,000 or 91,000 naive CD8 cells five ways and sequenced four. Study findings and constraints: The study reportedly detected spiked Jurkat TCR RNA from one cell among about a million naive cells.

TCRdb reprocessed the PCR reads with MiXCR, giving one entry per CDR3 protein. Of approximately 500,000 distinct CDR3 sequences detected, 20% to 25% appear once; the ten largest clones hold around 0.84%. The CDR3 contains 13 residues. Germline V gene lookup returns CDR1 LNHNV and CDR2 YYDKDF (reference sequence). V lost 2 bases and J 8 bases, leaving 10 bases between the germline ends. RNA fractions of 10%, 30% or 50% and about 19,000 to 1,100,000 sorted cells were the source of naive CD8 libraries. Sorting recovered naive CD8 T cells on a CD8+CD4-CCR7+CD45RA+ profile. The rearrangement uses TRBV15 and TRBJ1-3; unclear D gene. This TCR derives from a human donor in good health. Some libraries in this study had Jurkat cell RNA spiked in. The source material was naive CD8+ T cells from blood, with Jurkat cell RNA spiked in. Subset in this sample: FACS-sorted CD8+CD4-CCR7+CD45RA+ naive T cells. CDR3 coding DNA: TGTGCCACCAGCAGACTCCTCGGAGACACCATATATTTT. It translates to CATSRLLGDTIYF.